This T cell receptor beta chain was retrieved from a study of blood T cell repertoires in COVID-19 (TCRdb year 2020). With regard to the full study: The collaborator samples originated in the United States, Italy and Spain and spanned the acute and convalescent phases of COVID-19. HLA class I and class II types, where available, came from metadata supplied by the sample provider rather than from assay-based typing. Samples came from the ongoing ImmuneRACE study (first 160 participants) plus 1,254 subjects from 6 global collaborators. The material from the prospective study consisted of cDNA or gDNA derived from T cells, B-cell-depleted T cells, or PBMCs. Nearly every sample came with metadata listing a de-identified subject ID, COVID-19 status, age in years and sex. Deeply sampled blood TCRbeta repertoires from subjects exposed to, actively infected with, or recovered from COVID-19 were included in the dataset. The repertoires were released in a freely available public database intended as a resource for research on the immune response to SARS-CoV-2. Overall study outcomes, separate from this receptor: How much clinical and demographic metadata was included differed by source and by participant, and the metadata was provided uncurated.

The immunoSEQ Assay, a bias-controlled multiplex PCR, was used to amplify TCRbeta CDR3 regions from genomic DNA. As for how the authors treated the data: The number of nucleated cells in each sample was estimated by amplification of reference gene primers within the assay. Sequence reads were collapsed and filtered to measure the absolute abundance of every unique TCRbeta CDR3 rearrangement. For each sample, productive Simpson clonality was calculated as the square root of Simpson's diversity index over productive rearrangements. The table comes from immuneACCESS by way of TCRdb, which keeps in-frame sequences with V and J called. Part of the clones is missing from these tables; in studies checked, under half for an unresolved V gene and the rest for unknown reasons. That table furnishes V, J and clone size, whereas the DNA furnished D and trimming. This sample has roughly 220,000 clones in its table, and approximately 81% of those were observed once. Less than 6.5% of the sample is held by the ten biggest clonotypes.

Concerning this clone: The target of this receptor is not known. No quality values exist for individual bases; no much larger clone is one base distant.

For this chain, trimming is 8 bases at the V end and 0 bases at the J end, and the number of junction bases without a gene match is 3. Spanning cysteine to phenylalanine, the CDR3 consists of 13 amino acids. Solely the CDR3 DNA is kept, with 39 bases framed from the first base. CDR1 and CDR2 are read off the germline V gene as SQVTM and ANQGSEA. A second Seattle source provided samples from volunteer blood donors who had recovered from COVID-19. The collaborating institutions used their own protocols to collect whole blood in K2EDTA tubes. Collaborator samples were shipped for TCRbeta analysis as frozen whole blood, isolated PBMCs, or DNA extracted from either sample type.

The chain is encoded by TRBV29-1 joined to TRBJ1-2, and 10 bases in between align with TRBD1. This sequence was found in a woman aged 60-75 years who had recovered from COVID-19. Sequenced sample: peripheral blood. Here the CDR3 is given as CSTGQGSNYGYTF. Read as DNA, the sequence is TGCAGCACGGGACAGGGGTCTAACTATGGCTACACCTTC.